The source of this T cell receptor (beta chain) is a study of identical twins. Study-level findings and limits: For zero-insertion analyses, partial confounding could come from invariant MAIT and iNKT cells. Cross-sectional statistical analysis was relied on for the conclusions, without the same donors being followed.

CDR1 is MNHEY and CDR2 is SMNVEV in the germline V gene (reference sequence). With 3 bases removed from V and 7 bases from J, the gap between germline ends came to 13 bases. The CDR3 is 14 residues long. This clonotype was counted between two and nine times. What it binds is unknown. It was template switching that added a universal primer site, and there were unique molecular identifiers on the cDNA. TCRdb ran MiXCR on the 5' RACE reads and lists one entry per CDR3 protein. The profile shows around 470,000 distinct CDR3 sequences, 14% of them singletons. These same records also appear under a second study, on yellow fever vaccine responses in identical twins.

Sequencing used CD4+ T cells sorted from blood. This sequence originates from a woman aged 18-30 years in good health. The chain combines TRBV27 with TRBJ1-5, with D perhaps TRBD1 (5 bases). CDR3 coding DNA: TGTGCCAGCAGTTTCGCGGGGGTTGGCCAGCCCCAGCATTTT. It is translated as CASSFAGVGQPQHF.